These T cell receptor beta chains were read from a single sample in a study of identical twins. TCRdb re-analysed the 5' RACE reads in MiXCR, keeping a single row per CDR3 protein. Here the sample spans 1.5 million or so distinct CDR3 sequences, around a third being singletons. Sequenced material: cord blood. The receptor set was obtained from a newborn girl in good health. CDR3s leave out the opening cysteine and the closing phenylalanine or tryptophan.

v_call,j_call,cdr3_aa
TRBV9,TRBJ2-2,ASGKDIRELF
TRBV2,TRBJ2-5,ASSGNWGGETQY
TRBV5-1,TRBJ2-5,ASSLGTGGRETQY
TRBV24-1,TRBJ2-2,ATSAQASNTGELF
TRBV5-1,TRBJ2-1,ASGPSGNFHNEQF
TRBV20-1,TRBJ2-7,SASRGLAGYSSYEQY
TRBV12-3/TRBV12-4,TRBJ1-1,ASRDCRSNTEAF
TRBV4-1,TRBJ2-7,ASSPILGQKEQY
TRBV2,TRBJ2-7,ASNSDRGDYEQY
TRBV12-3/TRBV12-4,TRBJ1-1,ASSPFVNTEAF
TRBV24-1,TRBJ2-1,ATRASGGNEQF
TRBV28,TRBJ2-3,ASSLYPAGGPTDTQY
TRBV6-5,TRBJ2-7,ASSYDRDSSYEQY
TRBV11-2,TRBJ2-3,ASSLSIGDTQY
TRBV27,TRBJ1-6,ASATTGYNSPLH
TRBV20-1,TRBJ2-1,SASSRLAGALTSYNEQF
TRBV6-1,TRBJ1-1,ASTTKRFNTEAF
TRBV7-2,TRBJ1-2,ASSLGESPGGYT
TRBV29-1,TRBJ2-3,SVEGLRPNTQY
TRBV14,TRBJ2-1,ASSQESASGRREQF
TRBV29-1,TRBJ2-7,SVAQQKRVFYEQY
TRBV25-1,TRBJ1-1,ASSDQTGGAF
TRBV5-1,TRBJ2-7,ASSRGSSGYEQY
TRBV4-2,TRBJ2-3,ASSQELAGALSTDTQY
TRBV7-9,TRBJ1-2,ASSLAGRDYT
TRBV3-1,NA,ASSQVAAQETQF
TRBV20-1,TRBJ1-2,SARDRVANYGYT
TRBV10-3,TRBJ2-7,AIRGTSGPYEQY
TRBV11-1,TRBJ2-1,ASSSLGGGPFGEQF
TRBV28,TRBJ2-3,ASSLFRRISTDTQY
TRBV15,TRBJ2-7,ATSRVAPGEGGNYEQY
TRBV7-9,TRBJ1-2,ASNPGTLDGYT
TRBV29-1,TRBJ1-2,SAATGSNYGYT
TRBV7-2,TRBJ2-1,ASSLVEYNEQF
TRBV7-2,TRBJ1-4,ASSLTGTSREKLF
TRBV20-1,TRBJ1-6,SARDADRGDSPLH
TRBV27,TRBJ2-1,ASSLSGPPGHEQF
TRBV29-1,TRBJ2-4,SVEVDSTATYERY
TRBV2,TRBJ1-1,ASRSLERGSTEAF
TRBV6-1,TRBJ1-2,ASSELRDRASYGYT
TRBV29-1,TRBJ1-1,SVGAPLRTEAF
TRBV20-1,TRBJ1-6,SARDLLGPYNSPLH